The text below deals with one TCR beta chain. Antigen: not known. These data originate in a study of cytomegalovirus exposure and HLA in healthy donors. Study background: A later analysis reported the same platform for the 110 or so validation repertoires and the 500 to 700 first-cohort repertoires.

Donors were drawn from the approximately 130-subject validation cohort, separate from the approximately 700-subject first cohort. Only in-frame clones appear in the TCRdb table, and some are missing; sequencing was by immunoSEQ multiplex PCR. The table records approximately 160,000 clones, about 90% of them present only once. Overall study findings and caveats: First-cohort TCR clusters were later found to tend to co-occur in the 90 to 150 validation repertoires. Rare sequences made up most TCRs, while some public TCRs were found in many donors.

There are 14 residues in the CDR3. In germline, CDR1 is SGHNT, CDR2 YYREEE (reference sequence). Trimming removed 4 bases at V and 0 bases at J, with 11 bases between. The receptor's source is a man aged 18 to 30 in good health and CMV-seropositive. Sample: PBMCs. The chain is built from TRBV5-4 and TRBJ2-7; D gene ambiguous. The CDR3 coding sequence is TGTGCCAGCAGCGGTCAGGAACCCTCCTACGAGCAGTACTTC. It specifies CASSGQEPSYEQYF.